The 22 T cell receptor beta chains presented below share a single source sample, sequenced in a study of graft-versus-host responses after intestinal transplantation. Generated by immunoSEQ multiplex PCR, the TCRdb table keeps only in-frame clones and is missing some. The table lists 80,000 or so clones, 80% to 95% of them singletons. The sample was PBMCs, taken 98 days after intestinal transplantation. Every receptor here comes from a human patient who received an intestinal transplant, so some T cells may come from the graft donor.

The chain uses TRBV7-7 and TRBJ2-6, with no clear D. The CDR3 has 17 amino acids. Trimming removed 1 base from V and 4 bases from J, with 14 bases in between. The germline gives CDR1 SSHAT, CDR2 FNYEAQ (reference sequence). The CDR3 sequence: CASSLGLHPLGANVLTF. The CDR3 region has the DNA TGTGCCAGCAGCTTAGGGCTTCATCCCCTAGGGGCCAACGTCCTGACTTTC.

Regarding this clone: Germline is not matched at one junction end, which may reflect a read error. The CDR3 here is CASSLALNRYLAGAFF. The CDR3 region has the DNA TGTGCTAGCAGCTTAGCGTTGAATCGGTATTTGGCGGGTGCTTTCTTT. The V gene is TRBV7-7, the J gene TRBJ1-1; D is uncertain. The CDR3 loop spans 16 amino acids. CDR1 is SSHAT, CDR2 FNYEAQ, per germline (reference sequence).

The gene calls are TRBV5-1 and TRBJ2-1; the D gene could be TRBD1 or TRBD2 (5 bases each). With 0 bases removed from V and 6 bases from J, the gap between germline ends came to 13 bases. The CDR3 is made up of 15 amino acids. The germline V gene encodes CDR1 SGHRS and CDR2 YFSETQ. The CDR3 DNA sequence: TGCGCCAGCAGCTTGGATCAGGGTGGGGGCAATGAGCAGTTCTTC. Translated: CASSLDQGGGNEQFF.

The V and J genes are TRBV6-4 and TRBJ1-6, with D tentatively TRBD1 (6 bases). Germline values: CDR1 MRHNA, CDR2 SNTAGT. The CDR3 extends over 14 amino acids. With 1 base removed from V and 6 bases from J, the gap between germline ends came to 7 bases. CDR3 protein: CASSDWTVNSPLHF. The CDR3 DNA sequence: TGTGCCAGCAGTGACTGGACAGTTAATTCACCCCTCCACTTT.

This sequence joins TRBV6-1 and TRBJ1-2; 10 bases agree with TRBD1. Trimming removed 4 bases from V and 7 bases from J; junction bases left unmatched: 9. The CDR3 has 15 amino acids. Germline-derived CDR1 and CDR2 are MNHNS and SASEGT. The CDR3 sequence is CASSGQGQGLGGYTF. The CDR3 nucleotides read TGTGCCAGCAGTGGACAGGGACAGGGGTTAGGTGGCTACACCTTC.

The chain recombines TRBV11-2 with TRBJ2-3; possible D gene TRBD1, 7 bases. With 4 bases removed from V and 1 base from J, the gap between germline ends came to 12 bases. The germline CDR1 and CDR2 sequences are SGHAT and FQNNGV. This CDR3 has 15 residues. The CDR3 is CASSSQGGGTDTQYF. The DNA of the CDR3 is TGTGCCAGCAGCTCTCAGGGGGGCGGCACAGATACGCAGTATTTT.

This rearrangement joins TRBV7-2 to TRBJ1-6; D call uncertain. From germline, CDR1 is SGHTA and CDR2 FQGNSA. CDR3 length: 14 residues. Trimming removed 3 bases from V and 6 bases from J, with 9 bases in between. The CDR3 protein is CASSLLTLNSPLHF. CDR3 DNA: TGTGCCAGCAGCTTGCTTACTCTTAATTCACCCCTCCACTTT.

CDR3 sequence: CASSVGGTDTQYF. The CDR3 nucleotides are TGTGCCAGCAGCGTAGGAGGCACAGATACGCAGTATTTT. The rearrangement links TRBV9 to TRBJ2-3, with no clear D. Per germline, CDR1 SGDLS and CDR2 YYNGEE. The V and J ends lost 0 bases and 1 base respectively, with 3 bases between them. CDR3 size: 13 residues.

A single count supports this clone. The V call is TRBV11-3, the J call TRBJ1-2; 9 nucleotides match TRBD1. The CDR3 totals 16 residues. The germline V gene encodes CDR1 SGHNT and CDR2 YENEEA. Unmatched junction bases numbered 8, after V lost 3 bases and J lost 3 bases. CDR3 in DNA: TGTGCCAGCAGCTTGGGACAGGGCAATCGGGACTATGGCTACACCTTC. Translation gives CASSLGQGNRDYGYTF.

This clone was seen once. The CDR3 spells CASSLLRIRDSYTGELFF. CDR3 coding DNA: TGTGCCAGCAGCTTACTAAGAATCCGGGACAGCTACACCGGGGAGCTGTTTTTT. The genes are TRBV7-9 and TRBJ2-2, with 7 bases aligning to TRBD1. The V gene end was trimmed by 2 bases and the J gene end by 3 bases; junction bases not matched to a gene: 12. This CDR3 is built from 18 residues. The germline V gene encodes CDR1 SEHNR and CDR2 FQNEAQ (reference sequence).

This clone was observed a single time. V and J are TRBV5-1 and TRBJ2-1; weak D call: TRBD1 (6 bases). Germline V gene lookup returns CDR1 SGHRS and CDR2 YFSETQ. Trimming stripped 0 bases from V and 7 bases from J, with 8 bases between. The CDR3 totals 13 residues. CDR3 nucleotides: TGCGCCAGCAGCTTGGGGACAGTTAATGAGCAGTTCTTC. It translates to CASSLGTVNEQFF.

J is TRBJ2-5 and V is TRBV7-3; 9 bases align to TRBD1. The CDR3 is 15 amino acids. The germline V gene has CDR1 SGHTA and CDR2 FQGTGA. Losses at the gene ends were 2 bases for V and 4 bases for J; bases not matched to a gene: 5. CDR3 sequence reads: CASSLGQGIGETQYF. CDR3 coding DNA: TGTGCCAGCAGCTTAGGACAGGGGATAGGAGAGACCCAGTACTTC.

V is TRBV6-5 and J is TRBJ1-1; 7 bases align to TRBD1. Germline lookup yields CDR1 MNHEY and CDR2 SVGAGI. The CDR3 runs 15 residues. The V segment lost 4 bases and the J segment 0 bases; nucleotides outside the gene matches: 5. This CDR3 is CASSSNDRVNTEAFF. Written as DNA, the CDR3 is TGTGCCAGCAGTTCCAATGACAGGGTGAACACTGAAGCTTTCTTT.

The chain couples TRBV11-2 to TRBJ1-4; a possible D gene is TRBD1 (5 bases). This CDR3 has 16 amino acids. V gave up 4 bases and J gave up 4 bases, with 16 bases separating them. Germline V gene data show CDR1 as SGHAT and CDR2 as FQNNGV. Here the CDR3 DNA reads TGTGCCAGCAGCTCACTCACAGGATCGGGTAATGAAAAACTGTTTTTT. This translates into CASSSLTGSGNEKLFF. Drawing the rest from reference TRBV11-2 and TRBJ1-4, the complete variable domain is EAGVAQSPRYKIIEKRQSVAFWCNPISGHATLYWYQQILGQGPKLLIQFQNNGVVDDSQLPKDRFSAERLKGVDSTLKIQPAKLEDSAVYLCASSSLTGSGNEKLFFGSGTQLSVL.

The rearrangement joins TRBV5-1 to TRBJ1-1, with D maybe TRBD1 (5 bases). CDR3 length equals 17 residues. Germline V gene sequence: CDR1 SGHRS, CDR2 YFSETQ. V was shortened by 4 bases and J by 0 bases, with 19 bases between the two germline ends. The DNA of the CDR3 is TGCGCCAGCAGCCAGGTCGAACTGAGGACATTGAACACTGAAGCTTTCTTT. It specifies CASSQVELRTLNTEAFF.

The rearrangement uses TRBV10-3 and TRBJ1-4; D gene ambiguous. There are 13 residues in the CDR3. The ends were cut back, 7 bases at V and 3 bases at J, with 9 bases in the middle. CDR1 is ENHRY and CDR2 is SYGVKD in the germline V gene. The CDR3 DNA reads TGTGCCATCAAGGACGCCGCTAATGAAAAACTGTTTTTT. This gives the protein CAIKDAANEKLFF.

The genes are TRBV27 and TRBJ2-5; TRBD2 might be the D (6 bases). V lost 2 bases and J 7 bases, leaving 11 bases between the germline ends. Germline assignment: CDR1 MNHEY and CDR2 SMNVEV (reference sequence). CDR3 size: 13 residues. Here the CDR3 DNA reads TGTGCCAGCAGTTTAGGGGGGTTTGGGACCCAGTACTTC. Translation gives CASSLGGFGTQYF.

This rearrangement joins TRBV10-1 to TRBJ2-1; D unresolved. From germline, CDR1 is WNHNN and CDR2 SYGVQD (reference sequence). This CDR3 comprises 14 residues. Trimming removed 3 bases at V and 8 bases at J, with 14 bases between. CDR3 amino acids: CASSDSSRWYEQFF. Written as DNA, the CDR3 is TGCGCCAGCAGTGATTCCTCTAGATGGTATGAGCAGTTCTTC.

V and J are TRBV2 and TRBJ2-1; D is tentatively TRBD1 or TRBD2 (5 bases each). V was shortened by 0 bases and J by 0 bases, with 18 bases between the two germline ends. From germline, CDR1 is SNHLY and CDR2 FYNNEI. This CDR3 spans 19 amino acids. As DNA, the CDR3 is TGTGCCAGCAGTGAAGCTTTTCGGGGCGATACTCACTCCTACAATGAGCAGTTCTTC. Amino acid sequence: CASSEAFRGDTHSYNEQFF.

This clone was observed a single time. The J gene is TRBJ2-5, the V gene TRBV5-6; D is perhaps TRBD1 (7 bases). The CDR3 has 13 amino acids. V gave up 0 bases and J gave up 5 bases, with 8 bases separating them. Germline CDR1 reads SGHDT; CDR2 reads YYEEEE. The CDR3, as DNA: TGTGCCAGCAGCTTGGCAGGGGGGGAGACCCAGTACTTC. This gives the protein CASSLAGGETQYF.

This clone has more than one count but fewer than ten. The chain has TRBV6-1 and TRBJ2-7; no firm D call. The CDR3 is made up of 15 amino acids. The V end lost 0 bases, the J end lost 2 bases, and 11 bases lay between the germline ends. Germline V lookup: CDR1 MNHNS, CDR2 SASEGT. As DNA, the CDR3 is TGTGCCAGCAGTGAAGCAACCGGTCCCGCCTACGAGCAGTACTTC. This sequence encodes CASSEATGPAYEQYF.

The chain is built from TRBV6-4 and TRBJ1-1; D call uncertain. The CDR3 consists of 13 residues. Germline V gives CDR1 MRHNA, CDR2 SNTAGT. The ends were cut back, 6 bases at V and 0 bases at J, with 8 bases in the middle. This chain's CDR3 is CASSRFMNTEAFF. The CDR3 DNA is TGTGCCAGCAGCAGATTCATGAACACTGAAGCTTTCTTT.